This entry lists 25 T cell receptor beta chains sequenced from one sample in a study of blood T cells in healthy people across ages (dated by TCRdb to the mid-2010s). The library was obtained by 5' RACE. The instrument given in TCRdb is Illumina HiSeq 2500. The second PCR ran for roughly 6 to 11 cycles and used a J-beta primer mix along with a sample-barcoded 5' primer. Clones were called with MiXCR by TCRdb after fastp trimmed the public reads at Q25, and only in-frame beta chains were retained. Under each unique CDR3 protein, matching rows form one entry showing the most common genes and DNA. This sample lists about 280,000 distinct CDR3 sequences; 25% to 30% were detected once. Together, the top ten hold over 25% of the sample. Sequencing was carried out using blood. The receptors originated from a woman in her sixties or seventies in good health.

The J gene is TRBJ1-2, the V gene TRBV7-2; possibly TRBD1 for D (5 bases). This CDR3 is built from 15 residues. Germline CDR1 is SGHTA and CDR2 is FQGNSA. Between the trimmed V and J ends, which lost 1 base and 4 bases, there was a span of 13 bases. The CDR3 loop is CASSLEFGRAYGYTF. For the CDR3, the DNA is TGTGCCAGCAGCTTAGAGTTTGGCAGGGCCTATGGCTACACCTTC. The whole variable domain, filled in from reference TRBV7-2 and TRBJ1-2, reads GAGVSQSPSNKVTEKGKDVELRCDPISGHTALYWYRQSLGQGLEFLIYFQGNSAPDKSGLPSDRFSAERTGGSVSTLTIQRTQQEDSAVYLCASSLEFGRAYGYTFGSGTRLTVV.

The rearrangement joins TRBV20-1 to TRBJ1-4; D call uncertain. Germline CDR1 reads DFQATT; CDR2 reads SNEGSKA (reference sequence). The CDR3 is made up of 12 amino acids. Trimming removed 5 bases at V and 1 base at J, with 5 bases between. The DNA for the CDR3 is TGCAGTGCTTGGGGAACTAATGAAAAACTGTTTTTT. It translates to CSAWGTNEKLFF.

This clonotype was seen many times. The gene calls are TRBV6-6 and TRBJ2-3, with TRBD2 matching over 10 bases. V lost 0 bases and J lost 6; bases outside the gene matches: 6. CDR3 length equals 16 residues. Germline lookup yields CDR1 MNHNY and CDR2 SVGAGI (reference sequence). CDR3 in DNA: TGTGCCAGCAGTTACTCCAGCGGGAGGGCGGGGGATACGCAGTATTTT. Amino acid sequence: CASSYSSGRAGDTQYF.

The genes are TRBV7-2 and TRBJ1-5; D gene unclear. The length of the CDR3 is 17 residues. The ends were cut back, 5 bases at V and 0 bases at J, with 17 bases in the middle. Per the germline V gene, CDR1 is SGHTA and CDR2 is FQGNSA. CDR3 nucleotide sequence: TGTGCCAGCAGCCTCTACCCGACAAGCGATAGCAATCAGCCCCAGCATTTT. This gives the protein CASSLYPTSDSNQPQHF.

The gene calls are TRBV12-3 or TRBV12-4 and TRBJ2-4, with 11 positions matching TRBD1. Germline trimming cut 5 bases from V and 5 bases from J; bases unmatched to any gene: 5. This CDR3 is 15 amino acids long. The CDR3 loop reads CASSRTGGRENIQYF. In nucleotides, the CDR3 is TGTGCCAGCAGTCGGACAGGGGGCCGAGAAAACATTCAGTACTTC.

The chain recombines TRBV27 with TRBJ2-2; D not resolved. Germline CDR1 MNHEY, CDR2 SMNVEV (reference sequence). The CDR3 is 13 residues long. The V and J ends lost 8 bases and 3 bases respectively, with 10 bases between them. The CDR3 is CASGNRYTGELFF. The CDR3 DNA reads TGTGCCAGCGGGAACAGATACACCGGGGAGCTGTTTTTT.

The V and J genes are TRBV28 and TRBJ2-5; D remains unclear. This CDR3 contains 16 residues. Per the germline V gene, CDR1 is MDHEN and CDR2 is SYDVKM. V shed 2 bases and J shed 3 bases, with 16 bases lying between them. The CDR3 is CASSLDRPVGKETQYF. The CDR3 DNA is TGTGCCAGCAGTTTAGATCGGCCCGTAGGAAAAGAGACCCAGTACTTC. Variable domain in full (rest from reference TRBV28 and TRBJ2-5): DVKVTQSSRYLVKRTGEKVFLECVQDMDHENMFWYRQDPGLGLRLIYFSYDVKMKEKGDIPEGYSVSREKKERFSLILESASTNQTSMYLCASSLDRPVGKETQYFGPGTRLLVL.

Written as DNA, the CDR3 is TGCGCCAGCAGCCAAGATCTAGGACCTGCTTATAATTCACCCCTCCACTTT. As protein: CASSQDLGPAYNSPLHF. The chain recombines TRBV4-3 with TRBJ1-6; D unclear. V was clipped by 0 bases and J by 4 bases, with 13 bases between them. This CDR3 contains 17 residues. Per germline, CDR1 LGHNA and CDR2 YSLEER.

Only one count was recorded for this clonotype. This chain uses TRBV27 with TRBJ2-3; D not certain. Germline CDR1 reads MNHEY; CDR2 reads SMNVEV (reference sequence). The CDR3 is 15 amino acids. Trimming took off 6 bases at V and 0 bases at J, with 13 bases between the two ends. CDR3 residues: CASRLGASSTDTQYF. CDR3 sequence (DNA): TGTGCCAGCAGGCTGGGCGCCTCTAGCACAGATACGCAGTATTTT.

This clonotype has only a few counts. V usage is TRBV6-1 and J usage is TRBJ2-6, with D perhaps matching TRBD2 (6 bases). CDR3 length: 15 residues. Germline CDR1 and CDR2: MNHNS and SASEGT. Trimming took off 11 bases at V and 2 bases at J, with 16 bases between the two ends. CDR3 region: CAGVGGRAGANVLTF. DNA for the CDR3: TGTGCCGGTGTGGGGGGTCGAGCTGGGGCCAACGTCCTGACTTTC.

This clonotype has more than one count but fewer than ten. The chain uses TRBV5-5 and TRBJ2-3, with D perhaps TRBD1 (5 bases). The germline gives CDR1 SGHKS, CDR2 YYEKEE (reference sequence). The CDR3 extends over 15 amino acids. With 4 bases removed from V and 6 bases from J, the gap between germline ends came to 18 bases. CDR3 protein: CASSESPGAPDTQYF. The CDR3 DNA is TGTGCCAGCAGCGAGTCCCCTGGGGCTCCTGATACGCAGTATTTT.

The chain has TRBV15 and TRBJ2-3, with 9 nucleotides matching TRBD1. Germline V gives CDR1 LNHNV, CDR2 YYDKDF (reference sequence). The CDR3 length is 17 residues. V lost 0 bases and J lost 1; bases outside the gene matches: 5. The CDR3 loop is CATSRDRDRVGTDTQYF. The CDR3 nucleotides are TGTGCCACCAGCAGAGATCGGGACAGGGTTGGCACAGATACGCAGTATTTT.

There are a few counts of this clonotype. This rearrangement joins TRBV28 to TRBJ2-2, with 8 bases matching TRBD1. The V segment lost 6 bases and the J segment 7 bases; nucleotides outside the gene matches: 10. CDR1 and CDR2 (germline): MDHEN, SYDVKM. The CDR3 consists of 15 residues. Here the CDR3 DNA reads TGTGCCAGCAGATCCATGCAGGGGGCCCACGGGGAGCTGTTTTTT. Its protein product is CASRSMQGAHGELFF.

A few counts support this clonotype. This chain connects TRBV9 to TRBJ2-1; D unclear. Trimming removed 0 bases at V and 4 bases at J, with 14 bases between. Germline CDR1 is SGDLS and CDR2 is YYNGEE. This CDR3 has 16 amino acids. Here the CDR3 reads CASSVDATPLYNEQFF. In DNA, the CDR3 is TGTGCCAGCAGCGTAGATGCCACCCCGCTGTACAATGAGCAGTTCTTC. The full variable domain, with the rest looked up from reference TRBV9 and TRBJ2-1, is DSGVTQTPKHLITATGQRVTLRCSPRSGDLSVYWYQQSLDQGLQFLIQYYNGEERAKGNILERFSAQQFPDLHSELNLSSLELGDSALYFCASSVDATPLYNEQFFGPGTRLTVL.

This clonotype was observed a few times. The CDR3 coding sequence is TGTGCCAGCAGTTTGGGAGCGGGAGGACGGGAGACCCAGTACTTC. As protein: CASSLGAGGRETQYF. This rearrangement joins TRBV12-3 or TRBV12-4 to TRBJ2-1; TRBD2 aligns across 9 bases. TRBJ2-5 matches the DNA end more closely, so the J call is doubtful. The CDR3 is 15 residues long.

This clonotype was seen a few times. The chain carries TRBV4-2 and TRBJ1-6, with TRBD1 identical over 10 bases. V dropped 8 bases and J dropped 11; count of bases not matched to a gene: 3. The CDR3 is made up of 12 amino acids. Germline V lookup: CDR1 LGHNA, CDR2 YNFKEQ. CDR3 coding DNA: TGTGCCAGCGGGACAGGGGATACACCCCTCCACTTT. Encoded protein: CASGTGDTPLHF.

In its sample, this clonotype was seen a few times. The chain combines TRBV7-9 with TRBJ2-5; D may be TRBD2 (5 bases). From germline, CDR1 is SEHNR and CDR2 FQNEAQ (reference sequence). The CDR3 spans 15 residues. The V end was cut by 0 bases, the J end by 4 bases, with 12 bases between. This chain's CDR3 is CASSLALGGVETQYF. The CDR3 DNA sequence: TGTGCCAGCAGCTTAGCGTTAGGAGGAGTAGAGACCCAGTACTTC.

The gene calls are TRBV28 and TRBJ1-5, with a tentative D call TRBD1 (5 bases). In germline, CDR1 is MDHEN, CDR2 SYDVKM. This CDR3 spans 12 amino acids. V was cut by 6 bases and J by 6 bases, with 9 bases left in between. The CDR3 loop is CASRQGSQPQHF. The CDR3 DNA reads TGTGCCAGCAGGCAGGGAAGTCAGCCCCAGCATTTT.

The rearrangement links TRBV29-1 to TRBJ1-1, with 9 positions matching TRBD1. The CDR3 loop spans 14 amino acids. In germline, CDR1 is SQVTM, CDR2 ANQGSEA. Trimming took 5 bases from V and 7 from J; bases not matched to a gene: 11. CDR3 nucleotide sequence: TGCAGCGTTCGAACAGGGGGCGGAAGTATTGAAGCTTTCTTT. Protein sequence: CSVRTGGGSIEAFF.

In this sample, this clonotype turned up many times. DNA of the CDR3: TGCAGCTCGACCGGGACTAACTACGAGCAGTACTTC. This translates into CSSTGTNYEQYF. The rearrangement links TRBV29-1 to TRBJ2-5; 7 bases map to TRBD2. With the DNA end fitting TRBJ2-7 better, the J assignment may be wrong. The CDR3 consists of 12 residues. Looked up from germline, CDR1 is SQVTM and CDR2 is ANQGSEA.

This clonotype was counted a few times. The chain recombines TRBV10-3 with TRBJ2-5; tentatively, D is TRBD1 (6 bases). The J call may be incorrect, as the DNA end agrees better with TRBJ2-7. Germline loops: CDR1 ENHRY, CDR2 SYGVKD. CDR3 size: 12 residues. Here the CDR3 reads CAISGTSYEQYF. The CDR3 nucleotides are TGTGCCATCAGCGGGACATCCTACGAGCAGTACTTC.

This chain uses TRBV9 with TRBJ1-1; no definite D call. This CDR3 region has 14 residues. Deletions cut 0 bases from V and 1 base from J, with 7 bases between. Germline-derived CDR1 and CDR2 are SGDLS and YYNGEE. The CDR3 is CASSVGSGNTEAFF. The CDR3 region has the DNA TGTGCCAGCAGCGTAGGGTCAGGGAACACTGAAGCTTTCTTT. Full variable domain (remainder filled in from reference TRBV9 and TRBJ1-1): DSGVTQTPKHLITATGQRVTLRCSPRSGDLSVYWYQQSLDQGLQFLIQYYNGEERAKGNILERFSAQQFPDLHSELNLSSLELGDSALYFCASSVGSGNTEAFFGQGTRLTVV.

The chain uses TRBV5-1 and TRBJ2-5; a possible D gene is TRBD1 (6 bases). TRBJ2-1 explains the end of the DNA better; the J call may be wrong. The germline V gene has CDR1 SGHRS and CDR2 YFSETQ. The CDR3 length is 14 residues. The CDR3 here is CASSFWGRDNEQFF. CDR3 bases: TGCGCCAGCAGCTTTTGGGGGCGCGACAATGAGCAGTTCTTC.

This clonotype turned up a few times. J is TRBJ2-5 and V is TRBV24-1; D gene uncertain. The CDR3 runs 14 residues. V shed 6 bases and J shed 4 bases, with 14 bases lying between them. Germline lookup yields CDR1 KGHDR and CDR2 SFDVKD. CDR3 DNA sequence: TGTGCCACCAGTATTGGCCGTGGAGCAGAGACCCAGTACTTC. Protein sequence: CATSIGRGAETQYF.

The chain employs TRBV20-1 and TRBJ2-1; D not certain. The germline V gene has CDR1 DFQATT and CDR2 SNEGSKA (reference sequence). The germline V and J ends were trimmed by 3 bases and 6 bases, with 9 bases remaining between them. This CDR3 region has 12 residues. CDR3 DNA sequence: TGCAGTGCTAGCCCCTATACCAATGAGCAGTTCTTC. It encodes CSASPYTNEQFF.